These 29 T cell receptor beta chains came from one sample sequenced in a study of technical replicates of blood from four donors. Assay used: immunoSEQ multiplex PCR; TCRdb lists only in-frame clones, some missing. The sample shows about 82,000 clones, 95% to 96% of them seen only once. Sample: T cells isolated from PBMCs. These receptors originate from a human donor in good health.

This chain joins TRBV28 and TRBJ2-7; 8 nucleotides align to TRBD1. This CDR3 is built from 15 residues. V lost 3 bases, J lost 1 base, and 5 bases stayed unmatched. CDR1 and CDR2 from the germline V gene are MDHEN and SYDVKM. Written as DNA, the CDR3 is TGTGCCAGCAGTTTTGATTACAGGGGGTCCTACGAGCAGTACTTC. Its translation is CASSFDYRGSYEQYF.

The chain couples TRBV27 to TRBJ2-1, with TRBD2 matching 11 bases. CDR3 length: 15 residues. Looked up from germline, CDR1 is MNHEY and CDR2 is SMNVEV (reference sequence). V dropped 3 bases and J dropped 6; count of bases not matched to a gene: 4. CDR3: CASSFLAGGINEQFF. The CDR3 DNA sequence: TGTGCCAGCAGTTTCCTAGCGGGAGGAATCAATGAGCAGTTCTTC.

This clone was seen more than once but under ten times. The V call is TRBV30, the J call TRBJ1-1; D unresolved. Deletions cut 2 bases from V and 3 bases from J, with 7 bases between. Germline values: CDR1 GTSNPN, CDR2 SVGIG (reference sequence). This CDR3 is built from 12 residues. The DNA for the CDR3 is TGTGCCTGGAGTTATGTTGACACTGAAGCTTTCTTT. Translation: CAWSYVDTEAFF.

This clone has just one count. V gene TRBV5-6 combines with J gene TRBJ1-2, with 7 bases lining up with TRBD1. Germline-derived CDR1 and CDR2 are SGHDT and YYEEEE. The trim removed 4 bases at V and 4 bases at J, leaving 7 bases unmatched. This CDR3 comprises 14 residues. CDR3 region: CASSTGTVGYGYTF. The CDR3 DNA is TGTGCCAGCAGCACCGGGACAGTCGGCTATGGCTACACCTTC.

The rearrangement joins TRBV9 to TRBJ1-2, with D tentatively TRBD1 (5 bases). V lost 7 bases to trimming and J lost 7 bases, with 17 bases between them. Germline CDR1 and CDR2: SGDLS and YYNGEE. The CDR3 runs 13 residues. The CDR3 loop is CASSTGVLGGYTF. Here the CDR3 DNA reads TGTGCCAGCTCTACAGGAGTTCTAGGTGGCTACACCTTC.

The gene calls are TRBV14 and TRBJ1-1; D not certain. The CDR3 is 13 amino acids. Trimming pared 0 bases from V and 11 bases from J, leaving 13 bases between. CDR1 and CDR2 (germline): SGHDN, FVKESK. This CDR3 reads CASSQEFVLEAFF. The CDR3 coding sequence is TGTGCCAGCAGCCAAGAATTTGTTCTAGAGGCTTTCTTT.

The chain uses TRBV19 and TRBJ2-2, with TRBD2 matching 9 bases. V shed 6 bases and J 4 bases; nucleotides not matched to a gene: 3. Germline V lookup: CDR1 LNHDA, CDR2 SQIVND (reference sequence). The CDR3 covers 14 residues. The chain's CDR3 is CASRPAGGTGELFF. The CDR3 DNA is TGTGCCAGTAGACCAGCGGGAGGCACCGGGGAGCTGTTTTTT.

This chain links TRBV10-3 with TRBJ1-5; the D is unclear. The CDR3 covers 17 residues. The germline V and J ends were trimmed by 8 bases and 6 bases, with 26 bases remaining between them. Germline loops: CDR1 ENHRY, CDR2 SYGVKD. The CDR3 sequence: CAISPSENRDIGQPQHF. CDR3 coding DNA: TGTGCCATCTCGCCGTCGGAGAACCGGGATATAGGTCAGCCCCAGCATTTT.

The J gene is TRBJ1-1, the V gene TRBV9, with D uncertain. Trimming took 3 bases from V and 1 from J, leaving 19 bases between them. This CDR3 has 17 amino acids. Germline assignment: CDR1 SGDLS and CDR2 YYNGEE. The CDR3 DNA follows: TGTGCCAGCAGCGAGGTCCCTTACATAGAGGGGAACACTGAAGCTTTCTTT. This codes for CASSEVPYIEGNTEAFF. Complete variable domain (other parts from reference TRBV9 and TRBJ1-1): DSGVTQTPKHLITATGQRVTLRCSPRSGDLSVYWYQQSLDQGLQFLIQYYNGEERAKGNILERFSAQQFPDLHSELNLSSLELGDSALYFCASSEVPYIEGNTEAFFGQGTRLTVV.

V and J are TRBV6-5 and TRBJ2-7, with D unclear. Germline CDR1 reads MNHEY; CDR2 reads SVGAGI. The ends were cut back, 4 bases at V and 0 bases at J, with 10 bases in the middle. The CDR3 runs to 14 residues. CDR3 loop: CASSSSLISYEQYF. The CDR3 nucleotides are TGTGCCAGCAGTTCCTCACTTATCTCCTACGAGCAGTACTTC.

V usage is TRBV13 and J usage is TRBJ2-1; perhaps TRBD1 as D (6 bases). The V gene's germline CDR1 is PRHDT and CDR2 FYEKMQ (reference sequence). This CDR3 comprises 12 residues. Trimming took 10 bases from V and 5 from J, leaving 12 bases between them. The CDR3 DNA is TGTGCCATAAAGGACAGTCACAATGAGCAGTTCTTC. Protein product: CAIKDSHNEQFF.

This chain links TRBV5-6 with TRBJ1-5; 9 bases are a match to TRBD1. Trimming removed 2 bases from V and 5 bases from J; junction bases left unmatched: 14. This CDR3 spans 18 amino acids. CDR1 is SGHDT, CDR2 YYEEEE, per germline. CDR3 in amino acids: CASSFRRDRAFRYQPQHF. CDR3 DNA sequence: TGTGCCAGCAGCTTCCGCCGGGACAGGGCTTTTCGATATCAGCCCCAGCATTTT.

The V gene is TRBV7-3, the J gene TRBJ2-1; tentative D call: TRBD1 (6 bases). This CDR3 contains 13 residues. Per the germline V gene, CDR1 is SGHTA and CDR2 is FQGTGA. V was clipped by 5 bases and J by 4 bases, with 9 bases between them. The CDR3 is CASSLTGYNEQFF. The CDR3 DNA sequence: TGTGCCAGCAGCCTGACAGGTTACAATGAGCAGTTCTTC.

This chain uses TRBV19 with TRBJ1-2, with D hard to call. The CDR3 length is 13 residues. Trimming cost V 3 bases and J 7 bases, with 12 bases left between them. Per the germline V gene, CDR1 is LNHDA and CDR2 is SQIVND (reference sequence). The chain's CDR3 is CASSMWAIGGYTF. The DNA of the CDR3 is TGTGCCAGTAGTATGTGGGCTATCGGTGGCTACACCTTC.

The chain links TRBV9 to TRBJ1-4, with 7 bases that match TRBD1. CDR3 length: 15 amino acids. Germline trimming cut 0 bases from V and 8 bases from J; bases unmatched to any gene: 7. Germline CDR1 SGDLS, CDR2 YYNGEE. DNA of the CDR3: TGTGCCAGCAGCGTAGAACAGGGGCTTGGAGAAAAACTGTTTTTT. Translated: CASSVEQGLGEKLFF.

The chain recombines TRBV6-5 with TRBJ2-3; 7 bases align to TRBD1. This CDR3 is built from 15 residues. V lost 6 bases, J lost 2 bases, and 8 bases stayed unmatched. CDR1 is MNHEY and CDR2 is SVGAGI in the germline V gene. CDR3 protein: CASRGTALPTDTQYF. Here the CDR3 DNA reads TGTGCCAGCAGAGGGACAGCCCTCCCCACAGATACGCAGTATTTT.

The chain uses TRBV10-3 and TRBJ2-5, with 9 bases aligning to TRBD2. J lost 5 bases, V lost 8 bases, and 9 bases had no gene match. The CDR3 has 14 residues. In germline, CDR1 is ENHRY, CDR2 SYGVKD. The CDR3 coding sequence is TGTGCCATCCGTAGCGGGAGAAGCCAGGAGACCCAGTACTTC. Translation: CAIRSGRSQETQYF.

The V call is TRBV7-8, the J call TRBJ1-2; 8 positions match TRBD1. This CDR3 is 15 amino acids long. The junction had 6 bases not matched to a gene; V was cut back by 4 bases and J by 2 bases. In germline, CDR1 is SGHVS, CDR2 FQNEAQ. The CDR3 protein is CASSSWDRPNYGYTF. CDR3 DNA: TGTGCCAGCAGCTCGTGGGACAGGCCAAACTATGGCTACACCTTC.

The chain carries TRBV7-9 and TRBJ2-7; D not resolved. The V and J ends lost 5 bases and 6 bases respectively, with 17 bases between them. This CDR3 region has 14 residues. In germline, CDR1 is SEHNR, CDR2 FQNEAQ (reference sequence). CDR3 sequence: CASSGLSYHVEQYF. CDR3 sequence (DNA): TGTGCCAGCAGCGGGCTATCATATCACGTCGAGCAGTACTTC.

The chain couples TRBV13 to TRBJ2-7, with D uncertain. The CDR3 extends over 14 amino acids. Trimming cost V 0 bases and J 0 bases, with 6 bases left between them. Germline loops: CDR1 PRHDT, CDR2 FYEKMQ (reference sequence). CDR3 sequence reads: CASSLGTSSYEQYF. The CDR3 DNA sequence: TGTGCCAGCAGCTTAGGGACATCCTCCTACGAGCAGTACTTC.

This rearrangement joins TRBV7-3 to TRBJ2-1, with TRBD2 identical over 12 bases. Trimming removed 1 base from V and 7 bases from J; junction bases left unmatched: 5. The germline V gene has CDR1 SGHTA and CDR2 FQGTGA. The CDR3 is made up of 16 amino acids. CDR3 nucleotides: TGTGCCAGCAGCTTAATGGCTAGCGGGAGGGGGAATGAGCAGTTCTTC. It yields the protein CASSLMASGRGNEQFF.

The rearrangement uses TRBV15 and TRBJ2-5, with TRBD1 matching 7 bases. After removal of 4 bases from V and 2 bases from J, the junction contained 7 bases not matched to a gene. Germline V CDR1 and CDR2: LNHNV, YYDKDF (reference sequence). The CDR3 loop spans 15 amino acids. CDR3 in DNA: TGTGCCACCAGCAACCGGGACAGATTACAAGAGACCCAGTACTTC. Protein sequence: CATSNRDRLQETQYF.

The V and J genes are TRBV4-1 and TRBJ2-3; TRBD2 aligns across 10 bases. The CDR3 consists of 15 residues. The germline CDR1 and CDR2 sequences are MGHRA and YSYEKL. V gave up 1 base and J gave up 6 bases; unmatched junction bases: 4. CDR3 protein: CASSQGLAGADTQYF. CDR3 sequence (DNA): TGCGCCAGCAGCCAAGGTCTAGCGGGAGCCGATACGCAGTATTTT.

The chain carries TRBV4-1 and TRBJ2-3; a weak D match, TRBD1 (6 bases). The germline V and J ends were trimmed by 3 bases and 8 bases, with 33 bases remaining between them. The germline V gene encodes CDR1 MGHRA and CDR2 YSYEKL. The CDR3 is 20 amino acids. CDR3 in DNA: TGCGCCAGCAGCCAGTATCGGCCAAATTCTATTGGGGGCGCGGGTGCTACGCAGTATTTT. This codes for CASSQYRPNSIGGAGATQYF.

The rearrangement joins TRBV28 to TRBJ2-7, with unresolved D. The CDR3 is 12 residues long. The ends were cut back, 3 bases at V and 3 bases at J, with 6 bases in the middle. The germline gives CDR1 MDHEN, CDR2 SYDVKM. CDR3 region: CASSLSDYEQYF. CDR3 nucleotides: TGTGCCAGCAGTTTGAGTGACTACGAGCAGTACTTC.

This chain links TRBV4-2 with TRBJ2-3, with 8 bases identical to TRBD2. V lost 0 bases, J lost 0 bases, and 5 bases stayed unmatched. Germline CDR1 reads LGHNA; CDR2 reads YNFKEQ. The CDR3 totals 17 residues. CDR3 sequence: CASSQDDQRGSTDTQYF. In DNA form, the CDR3 reads TGTGCCAGCAGCCAAGATGACCAGCGGGGGAGCACAGATACGCAGTATTTT.

The chain has TRBV6-5 and TRBJ1-1, with D perhaps TRBD1 (5 bases). The CDR3 has 14 residues. Per the germline V gene, CDR1 is MNHEY and CDR2 is SVGAGI. Trimming stripped 4 bases from V and 9 bases from J, with 18 bases between. The CDR3 region is CASSSGRGEGKAFF. CDR3 nucleotide sequence: TGTGCCAGCAGTTCCGGCCGGGGGGAGGGAAAAGCTTTCTTT.

V and J are TRBV7-2 and TRBJ2-6; no clear D gene. The germline V gene encodes CDR1 SGHTA and CDR2 FQGNSA. This CDR3 spans 16 amino acids. Trimming cost V 5 bases and J 1 base, with 12 bases left between them. The CDR3 DNA reads TGTGCCAGCAGCCCCACCAGGCCGTCTGGGGCCAACGTCCTGACTTTC. Encoded protein: CASSPTRPSGANVLTF.

The chain couples TRBV5-4 to TRBJ2-5; TRBD2 matches 11 bases. Germline trimming cut 5 bases from V and 2 bases from J; bases unmatched to any gene: 5. This CDR3 is built from 15 residues. The V gene's germline CDR1 is SGHNT and CDR2 YYREEE (reference sequence). The CDR3 reads CASRLAGGLQETQYF. CDR3 sequence (DNA): TGTGCCAGCAGGCTAGCGGGAGGTCTGCAAGAGACCCAGTACTTC.